This T cell receptor beta chain was retrieved from a study of T cells in Graves' hyperthyroidism and ophthalmopathy. This clonotype turned up a few times. RNA transcripts gave rise to amplified TCR beta CDR3 regions. A set of HTBI primers served as the primers for a first-round RT-PCR of the TCR CDR3. A single record per CDR3 protein comes from TCRdb applying MiXCR to the multiplex PCR reads. The table shows some 550,000 distinct CDR3 sequences, with less than 25% occurring only once. There are 11 residues in the CDR3. Germline V gene lookup returns CDR1 SEHNR and CDR2 FQNEAQ (reference sequence). Trimming stripped 8 bases from V and 6 bases from J, with 7 bases between.

The clonotype was recovered from a man aged 18-30 years with Graves' hyperthyroidism. The chain employs TRBV7-9 and TRBJ1-4; D is unresolved. The sequenced sample consisted of blood. This CDR3 reads CASRQDEKLFF. The DNA of the CDR3 is TGTGCCAGCCGCCAAGATGAAAAACTGTTTTTT.